This TCR beta chain was observed in a study of blood T cell repertoires in COVID-19. Germline CDR1 is SEHNR and CDR2 is FQNEAQ (reference sequence). Trimming at V came to 6 bases and at J to 7 bases, leaving 8 bases not matched to a gene. The CDR3 loop spans 14 amino acids. The method was immunoSEQ multiplex PCR; TCRdb's version includes in-frame clones alone and lacks a portion of them. The sample has 250,000 to 350,000 clones; 90% are singletons. The clonotype comes from a woman aged 25 to 39 who had recovered from COVID-19. The rearrangement links TRBV7-9 to TRBJ2-1, with 8 bases fitting TRBD1. Sequencing was performed on PBMCs or T cells enriched from blood (not recorded which). The CDR3 loop is CASRLGQGWNEQFF. DNA for the CDR3: TGTGCCAGCAGACTCGGACAGGGATGGAATGAGCAGTTCTTC.